This TCR beta chain was identified during a study of metastatic and nonmetastatic thyroid tumors. For the study at large: Across peripheral blood and tumor or nodule tissue samples taken from malignant and benign thyroid patients, the repertoires were compared with one another. Study results and caveats: Significantly greater TCR beta diversity was reportedly found in malignant thyroid tumors than in benign nodules (in blood and tumor).

Prior to thyroid surgery, none of the patients had received any treatment. With MiXCR, TCRdb reprocessed the PCR reads. Of 7,500 to 9,500 clones detected, roughly 35% appear once; the ten largest clones hold 20% to 25%. In this sample, this clone turned up a few times. What it recognizes is unknown. The sequence came from a female donor with papillary thyroid cancer or a benign thyroid nodule (not recorded which). Some clones in this sample may be carry-over from other donors' samples. The sequenced sample was tumor tissue.

The CDR3 is CASSYGEQYF. As DNA, the CDR3 is TGTGCCAGCAGTTATGGCGAGCAGTACTTC. The chain has TRBV28 and TRBJ2-7; D gene uncertain. Germline lookup yields CDR1 MDHEN and CDR2 SYDVKM. There are 10 residues in the CDR3. Trimming left V 4 bases short and J 6 bases short, with 4 bases between.